This record looks at one T cell receptor beta chain sequence and its context. What it binds is not known. The data derive from a study of cytomegalovirus exposure and HLA in healthy donors. Whole-study findings and limits: High specificity and sensitivity for cytomegalovirus status were reported for the classifier. The study recorded over 150 TCR beta chains that were cytomegalovirus-associated. Presence/absence analysis assumed near-uniform sequencing depth across donors.

The PCR made use of 60 Vbeta and 13 Jbeta primers. Profiling relied on immunoSEQ multiplex PCR, and the TCRdb table lists in-frame clones only, not all of them. Of about 130,000 clones listed, about a sixth were seen once; the top ten hold approximately 2.6%. Those who donated were healthy bone marrow donors. There are 13 residues in the CDR3. Germline loops: CDR1 SQVTM, CDR2 ANQGSEA. V was pared by 2 bases and J by 3 bases, with 11 bases between. Input material: PBMCs. The J gene is TRBJ2-7, the V gene TRBV29-1; D possibly corresponds to TRBD2 (5 bases). The receptor was isolated from a female donor in good health and CMV-seropositive. CDR3: CSVESGSSYEQYF. The DNA of the CDR3 is TGCAGCGTTGAATCGGGGTCAAGCTACGAGCAGTACTTC.